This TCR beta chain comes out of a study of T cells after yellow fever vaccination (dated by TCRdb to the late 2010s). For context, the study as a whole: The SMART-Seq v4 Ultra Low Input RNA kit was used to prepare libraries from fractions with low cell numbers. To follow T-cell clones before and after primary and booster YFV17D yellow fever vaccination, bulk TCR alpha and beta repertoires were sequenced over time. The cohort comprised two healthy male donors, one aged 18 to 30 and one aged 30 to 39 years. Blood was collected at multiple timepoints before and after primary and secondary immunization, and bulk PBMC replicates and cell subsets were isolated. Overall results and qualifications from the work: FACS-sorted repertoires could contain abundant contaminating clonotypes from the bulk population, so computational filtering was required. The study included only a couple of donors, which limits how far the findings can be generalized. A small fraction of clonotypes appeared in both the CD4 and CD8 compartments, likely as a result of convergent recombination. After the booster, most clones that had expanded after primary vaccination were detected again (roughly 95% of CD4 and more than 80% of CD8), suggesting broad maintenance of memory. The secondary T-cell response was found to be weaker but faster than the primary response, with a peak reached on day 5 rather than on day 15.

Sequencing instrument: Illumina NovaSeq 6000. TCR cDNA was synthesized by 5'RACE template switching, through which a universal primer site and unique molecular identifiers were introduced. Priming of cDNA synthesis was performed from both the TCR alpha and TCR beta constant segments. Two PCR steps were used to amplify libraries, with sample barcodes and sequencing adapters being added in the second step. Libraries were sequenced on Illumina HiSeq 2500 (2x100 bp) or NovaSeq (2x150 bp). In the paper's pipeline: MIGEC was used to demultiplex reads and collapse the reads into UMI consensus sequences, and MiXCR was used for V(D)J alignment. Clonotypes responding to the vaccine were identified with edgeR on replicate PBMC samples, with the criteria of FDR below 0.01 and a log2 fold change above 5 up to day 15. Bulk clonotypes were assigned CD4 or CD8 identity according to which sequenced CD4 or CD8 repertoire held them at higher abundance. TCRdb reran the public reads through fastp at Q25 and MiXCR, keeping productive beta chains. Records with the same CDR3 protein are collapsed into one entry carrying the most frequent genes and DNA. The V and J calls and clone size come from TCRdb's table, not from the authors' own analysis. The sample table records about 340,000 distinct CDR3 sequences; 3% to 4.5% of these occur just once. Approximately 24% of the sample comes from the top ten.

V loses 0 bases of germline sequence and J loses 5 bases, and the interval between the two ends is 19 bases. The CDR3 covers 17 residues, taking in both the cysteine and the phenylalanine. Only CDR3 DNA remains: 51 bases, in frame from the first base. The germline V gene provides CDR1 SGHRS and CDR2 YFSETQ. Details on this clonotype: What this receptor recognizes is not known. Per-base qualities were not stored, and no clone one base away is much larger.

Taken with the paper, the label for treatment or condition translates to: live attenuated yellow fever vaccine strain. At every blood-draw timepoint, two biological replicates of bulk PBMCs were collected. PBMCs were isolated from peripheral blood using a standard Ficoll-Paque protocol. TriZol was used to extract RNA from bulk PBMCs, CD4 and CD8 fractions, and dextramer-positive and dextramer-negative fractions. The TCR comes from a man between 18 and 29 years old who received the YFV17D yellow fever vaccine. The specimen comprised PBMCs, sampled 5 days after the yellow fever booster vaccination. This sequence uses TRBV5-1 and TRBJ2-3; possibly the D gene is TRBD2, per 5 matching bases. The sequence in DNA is TGCGCCAGCAGCTTGGGGCCTGAAGCGGCAGAAGGAGATACGCAGTATTTT. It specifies CASSLGPEAAEGDTQYF.